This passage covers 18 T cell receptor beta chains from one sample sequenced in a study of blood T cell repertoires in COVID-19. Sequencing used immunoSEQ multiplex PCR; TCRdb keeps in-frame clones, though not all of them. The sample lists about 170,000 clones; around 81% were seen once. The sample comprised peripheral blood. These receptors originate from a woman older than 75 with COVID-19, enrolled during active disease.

The chain's CDR3 is CASSAFSGANVLTF. DNA of the CDR3: TGTGCCAGCAGTGCCTTCTCTGGGGCCAACGTCCTGACTTTC. The chain recombines TRBV6-4 with TRBJ2-6; D gene unclear. Germline V gene data show CDR1 as MRHNA and CDR2 as SNTAGT. With 4 bases removed from V and 0 bases from J, the gap between germline ends came to 4 bases. CDR3 length equals 14 residues.

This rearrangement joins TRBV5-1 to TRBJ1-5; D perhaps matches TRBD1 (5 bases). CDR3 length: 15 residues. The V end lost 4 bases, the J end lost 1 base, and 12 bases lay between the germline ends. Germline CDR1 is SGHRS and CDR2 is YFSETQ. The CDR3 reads CASSPTGVSNQPQHF. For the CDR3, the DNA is TGCGCCAGCAGCCCTACGGGGGTCAGCAATCAGCCCCAGCATTTT. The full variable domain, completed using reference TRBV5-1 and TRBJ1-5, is KAGVTQTPRYLIKTRGQQVTLSCSPISGHRSVSWYQQTPGQGLQFLFEYFSETQRNKGNFPGRFSGRQFSNSRSEMNVSTLELGDSALYLCASSPTGVSNQPQHFGDGTRLSIL.

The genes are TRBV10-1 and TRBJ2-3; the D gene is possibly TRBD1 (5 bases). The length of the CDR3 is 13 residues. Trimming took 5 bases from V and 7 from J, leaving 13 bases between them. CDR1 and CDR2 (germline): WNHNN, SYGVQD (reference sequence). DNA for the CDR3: TGCGCCAGCAGTTTTGCAGGGATCAATACGCAGTATTTT. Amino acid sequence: CASSFAGINTQYF.

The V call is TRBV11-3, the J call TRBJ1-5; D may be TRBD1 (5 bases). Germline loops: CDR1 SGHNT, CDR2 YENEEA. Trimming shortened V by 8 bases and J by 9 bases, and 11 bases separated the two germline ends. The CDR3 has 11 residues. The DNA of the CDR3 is TGTGCCAGCTTGGGGCTGGGGCCCCAGCATTTT. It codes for CASLGLGPQHF.

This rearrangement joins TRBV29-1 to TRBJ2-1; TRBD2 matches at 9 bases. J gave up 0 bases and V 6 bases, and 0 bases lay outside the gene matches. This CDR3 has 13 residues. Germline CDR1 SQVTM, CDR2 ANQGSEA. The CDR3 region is CSVRGGSYNEQFF. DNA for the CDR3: TGCAGCGTGCGGGGGGGCTCCTACAATGAGCAGTTCTTC.

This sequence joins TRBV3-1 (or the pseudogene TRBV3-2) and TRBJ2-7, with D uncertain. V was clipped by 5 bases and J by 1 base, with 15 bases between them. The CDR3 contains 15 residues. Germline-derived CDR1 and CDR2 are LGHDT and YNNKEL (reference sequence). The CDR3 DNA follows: TGTGCCAGCAGCTACGACTCCCGCGGTTCCTACGAGCAGTACTTC. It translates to CASSYDSRGSYEQYF.

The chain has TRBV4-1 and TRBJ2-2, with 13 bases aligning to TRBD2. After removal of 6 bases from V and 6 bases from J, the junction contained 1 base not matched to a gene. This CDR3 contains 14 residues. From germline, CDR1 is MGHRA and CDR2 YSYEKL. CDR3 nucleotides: TGCGCCAGCAGACTAGCGGGAGGGTCCGGGGAGCTGTTTTTT. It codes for CASRLAGGSGELFF.

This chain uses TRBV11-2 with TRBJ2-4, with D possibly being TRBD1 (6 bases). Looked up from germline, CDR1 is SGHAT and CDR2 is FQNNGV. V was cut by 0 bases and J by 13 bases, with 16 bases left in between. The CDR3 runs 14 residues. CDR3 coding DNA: TGTGCCAGCAGCTTAGATGCTTGGGGGCAGGTCCAGTACTTC. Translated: CASSLDAWGQVQYF.

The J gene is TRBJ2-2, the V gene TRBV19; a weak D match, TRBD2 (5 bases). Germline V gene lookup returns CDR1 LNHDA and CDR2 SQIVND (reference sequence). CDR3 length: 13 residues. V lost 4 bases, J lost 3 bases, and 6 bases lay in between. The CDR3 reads CASSTGYTGELFF. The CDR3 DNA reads TGTGCCAGTAGTACGGGGTACACCGGGGAGCTGTTTTTT.

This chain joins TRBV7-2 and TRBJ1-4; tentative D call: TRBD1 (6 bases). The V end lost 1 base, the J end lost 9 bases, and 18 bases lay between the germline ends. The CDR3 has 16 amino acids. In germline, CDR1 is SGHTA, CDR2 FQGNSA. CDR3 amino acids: CASSLVSGAQLKKLFF. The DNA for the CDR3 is TGTGCCAGCAGCTTAGTGTCAGGGGCCCAACTTAAAAAACTGTTTTTT.

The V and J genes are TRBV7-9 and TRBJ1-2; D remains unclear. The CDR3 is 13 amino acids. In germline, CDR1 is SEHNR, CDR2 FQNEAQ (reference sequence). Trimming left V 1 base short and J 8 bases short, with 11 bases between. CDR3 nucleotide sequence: TGTGCCAGCAGCTTAGTGCAAGTTGGCGGCTACACCTTC. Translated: CASSLVQVGGYTF.

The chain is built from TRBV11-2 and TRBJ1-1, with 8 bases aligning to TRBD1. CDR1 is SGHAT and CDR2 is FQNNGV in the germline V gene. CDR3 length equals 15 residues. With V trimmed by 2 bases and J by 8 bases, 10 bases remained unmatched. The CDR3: CASSLFVGTGREAFF. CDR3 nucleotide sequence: TGTGCCAGCAGCTTATTTGTTGGGACAGGCCGGGAAGCTTTCTTT.

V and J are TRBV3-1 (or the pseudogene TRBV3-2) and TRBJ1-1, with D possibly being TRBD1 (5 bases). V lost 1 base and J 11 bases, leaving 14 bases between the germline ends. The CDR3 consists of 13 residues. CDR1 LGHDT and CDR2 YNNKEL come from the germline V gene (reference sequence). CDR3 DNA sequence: TGTGCCAGCAGCCAAGTGAAGGGGCAAGAGGCTTTCTTT. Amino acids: CASSQVKGQEAFF.

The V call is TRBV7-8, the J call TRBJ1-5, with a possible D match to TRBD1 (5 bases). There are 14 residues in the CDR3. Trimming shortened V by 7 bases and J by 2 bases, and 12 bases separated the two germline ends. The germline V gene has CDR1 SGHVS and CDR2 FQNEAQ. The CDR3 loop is CASTPGRGNQPQHF. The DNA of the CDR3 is TGTGCCAGCACCCCAGGCAGGGGCAATCAGCCCCAGCATTTT.

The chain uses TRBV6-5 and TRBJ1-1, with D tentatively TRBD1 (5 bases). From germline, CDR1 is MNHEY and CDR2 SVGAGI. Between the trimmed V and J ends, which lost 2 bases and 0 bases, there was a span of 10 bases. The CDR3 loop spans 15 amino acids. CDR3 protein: CASSYGGTMNTEAFF. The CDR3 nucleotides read TGTGCCAGCAGTTACGGGGGGACCATGAACACTGAAGCTTTCTTT.

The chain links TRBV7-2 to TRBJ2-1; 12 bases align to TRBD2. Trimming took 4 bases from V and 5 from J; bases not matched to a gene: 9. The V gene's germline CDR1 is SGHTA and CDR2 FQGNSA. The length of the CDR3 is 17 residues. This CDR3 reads CASSSGRLAGVHNEQFF. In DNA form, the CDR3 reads TGTGCCAGCAGCTCAGGGCGACTAGCGGGAGTACACAATGAGCAGTTCTTC.

CDR3 sequence reads: CASSPTPPGQTNYGYTF. CDR3 in DNA: TGCGCCAGCAGCCCCACCCCCCCTGGACAGACTAACTATGGCTACACCTTC. The J gene is TRBJ1-2, the V gene TRBV5-1, with D tentatively TRBD1 (6 bases). CDR1 is SGHRS and CDR2 is YFSETQ in the germline V gene. Trimming pared 4 bases from V and 0 bases from J, leaving 19 bases between. The CDR3 length is 17 residues.

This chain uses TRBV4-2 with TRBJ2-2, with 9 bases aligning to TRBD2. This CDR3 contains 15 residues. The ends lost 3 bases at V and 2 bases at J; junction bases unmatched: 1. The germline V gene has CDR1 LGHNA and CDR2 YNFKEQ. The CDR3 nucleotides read TGTGCCAGCAGCCAGCGGGGGGGAAACACCGGGGAGCTGTTTTTT. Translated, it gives CASSQRGGNTGELFF.